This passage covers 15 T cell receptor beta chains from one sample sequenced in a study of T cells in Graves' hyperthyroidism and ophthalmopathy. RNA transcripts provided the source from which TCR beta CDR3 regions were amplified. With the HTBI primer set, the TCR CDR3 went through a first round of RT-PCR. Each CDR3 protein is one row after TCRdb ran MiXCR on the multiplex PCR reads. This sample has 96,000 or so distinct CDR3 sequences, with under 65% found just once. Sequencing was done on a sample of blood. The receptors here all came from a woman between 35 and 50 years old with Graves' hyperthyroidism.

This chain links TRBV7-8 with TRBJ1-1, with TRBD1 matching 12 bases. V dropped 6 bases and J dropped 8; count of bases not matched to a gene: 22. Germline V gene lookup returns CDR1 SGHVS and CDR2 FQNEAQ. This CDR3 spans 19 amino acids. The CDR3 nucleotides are TGTGCCAGCAGTTTAAGGGGGGTCCGTGGGACAGGGGGCCTTTACGAAGCTTTCTTT. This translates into CASSLRGVRGTGGLYEAFF.

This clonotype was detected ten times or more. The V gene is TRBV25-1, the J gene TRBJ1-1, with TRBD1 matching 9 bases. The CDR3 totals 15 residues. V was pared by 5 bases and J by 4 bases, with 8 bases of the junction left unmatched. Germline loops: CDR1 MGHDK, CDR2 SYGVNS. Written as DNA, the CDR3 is TGTGCCAGCAGTTTGGAGGACAGGGGTGTCACTGAAGCTTTCTTT. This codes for CASSLEDRGVTEAFF.

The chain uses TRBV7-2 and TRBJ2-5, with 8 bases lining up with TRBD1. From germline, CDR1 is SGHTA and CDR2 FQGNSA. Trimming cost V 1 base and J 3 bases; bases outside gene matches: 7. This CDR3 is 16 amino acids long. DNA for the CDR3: TGTGCCAGCAGCTTAGGACAGGGGATCGAAGAAGAGACCCAGTACTTC. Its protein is CASSLGQGIEEETQYF. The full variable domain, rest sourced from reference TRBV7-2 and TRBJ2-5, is GAGVSQSPSNKVTEKGKDVELRCDPISGHTALYWYRQSLGQGLEFLIYFQGNSAPDKSGLPSDRFSAERTGGSVSTLTIQRTQQEDSAVYLCASSLGQGIEEETQYFGPGTRLLVL.

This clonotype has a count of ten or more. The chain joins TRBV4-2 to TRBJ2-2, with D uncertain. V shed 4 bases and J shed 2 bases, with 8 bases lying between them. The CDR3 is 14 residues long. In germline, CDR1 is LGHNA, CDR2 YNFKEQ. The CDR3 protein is CASSPPDNTGELFF. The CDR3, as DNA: TGTGCCAGCAGCCCGCCCGATAACACCGGGGAGCTGTTTTTT.

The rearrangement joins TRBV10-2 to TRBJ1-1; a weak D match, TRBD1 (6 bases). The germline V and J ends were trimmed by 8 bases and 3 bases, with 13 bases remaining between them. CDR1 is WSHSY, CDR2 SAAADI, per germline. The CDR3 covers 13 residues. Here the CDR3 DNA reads TGCGCCAGCGGACCGGGACAACACACTGAAGCTTTCTTT. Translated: CASGPGQHTEAFF.

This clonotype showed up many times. CDR3 amino acids: CASSLQGAGTGELFF. The CDR3 nucleotides read TGTGCCAGCAGTCTACAGGGGGCGGGCACCGGGGAGCTGTTTTTT. V is TRBV7-2 and J is TRBJ2-2, with TRBD1 matching 9 bases. Per the germline V gene, CDR1 is SGHTA and CDR2 is FQGNSA. CDR3 length equals 15 residues. J lost 4 bases, V lost 6 bases, and 6 bases had no gene match.

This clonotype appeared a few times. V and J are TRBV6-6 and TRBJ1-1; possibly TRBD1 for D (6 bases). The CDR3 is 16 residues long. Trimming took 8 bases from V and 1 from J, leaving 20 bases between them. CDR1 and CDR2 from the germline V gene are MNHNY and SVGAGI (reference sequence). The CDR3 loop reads CASSPNLPGENTEAFF. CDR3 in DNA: TGTGCCAGCTCACCCAATCTTCCAGGGGAGAACACTGAAGCTTTCTTT.

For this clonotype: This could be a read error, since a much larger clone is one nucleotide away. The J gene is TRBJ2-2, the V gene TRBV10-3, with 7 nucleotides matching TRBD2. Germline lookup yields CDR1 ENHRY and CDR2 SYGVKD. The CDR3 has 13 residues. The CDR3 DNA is TGTGCCATCAGGGGACGGCCGGCGGGGGAGCAGTTTTTT. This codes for CAIRGRPAGEQFF.

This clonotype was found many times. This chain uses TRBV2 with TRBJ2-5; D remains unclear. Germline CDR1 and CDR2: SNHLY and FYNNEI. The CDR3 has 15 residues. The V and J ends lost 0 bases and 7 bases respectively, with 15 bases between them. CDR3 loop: CASSEAWRVSGTQYF. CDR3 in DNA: TGTGCCAGCAGTGAAGCGTGGAGAGTGTCGGGGACCCAGTACTTC.

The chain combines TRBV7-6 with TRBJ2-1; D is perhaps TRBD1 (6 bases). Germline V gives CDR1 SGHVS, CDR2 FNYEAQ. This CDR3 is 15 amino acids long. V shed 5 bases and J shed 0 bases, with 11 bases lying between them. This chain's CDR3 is CASSPQGHSYNEQFF. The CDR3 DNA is TGTGCCAGCAGCCCCCAGGGGCACTCCTACAATGAGCAGTTCTTC.

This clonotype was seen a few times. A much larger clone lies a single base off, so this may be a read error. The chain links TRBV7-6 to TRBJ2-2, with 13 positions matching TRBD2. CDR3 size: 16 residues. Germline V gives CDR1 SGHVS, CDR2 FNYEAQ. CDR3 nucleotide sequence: TGTGCCAGCAGCAAACTAGCGGGAGGGCCGAACGGGGAGCTGTCTTTT. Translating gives CASSKLAGGPNGELSF.

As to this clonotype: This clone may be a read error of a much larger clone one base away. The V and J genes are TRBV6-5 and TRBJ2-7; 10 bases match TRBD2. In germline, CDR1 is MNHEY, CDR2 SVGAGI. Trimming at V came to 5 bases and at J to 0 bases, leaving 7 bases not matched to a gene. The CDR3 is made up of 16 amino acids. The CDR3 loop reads CASSPDLAGDSYEQYF. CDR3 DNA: TGTGCCAGCAGTCCGGATCTAGCGGGAGACTCCTACGAGCAGTACTTC.

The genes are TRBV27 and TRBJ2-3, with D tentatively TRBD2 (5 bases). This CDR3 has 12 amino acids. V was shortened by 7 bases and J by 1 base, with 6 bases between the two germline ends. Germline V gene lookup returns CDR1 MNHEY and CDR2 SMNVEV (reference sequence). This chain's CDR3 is CASMRGTDTQYF. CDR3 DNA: TGTGCCAGCATGCGGGGCACAGATACGCAGTATTTT.

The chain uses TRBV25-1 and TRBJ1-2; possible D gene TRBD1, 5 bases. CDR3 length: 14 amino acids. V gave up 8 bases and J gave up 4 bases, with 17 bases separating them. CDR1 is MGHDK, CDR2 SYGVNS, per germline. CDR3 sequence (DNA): TGTGCCAGCTTAGAGAGGGCAGGGACCTATGGCTACACCTTC. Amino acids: CASLERAGTYGYTF.

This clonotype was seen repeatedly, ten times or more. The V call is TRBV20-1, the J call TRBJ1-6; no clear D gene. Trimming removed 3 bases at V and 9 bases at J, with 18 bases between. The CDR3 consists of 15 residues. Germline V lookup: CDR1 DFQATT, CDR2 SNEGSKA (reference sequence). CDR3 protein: CSARPLWGEGSPLHF. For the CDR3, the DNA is TGCAGTGCTAGGCCATTATGGGGTGAGGGTTCACCCCTCCACTTT.